This T cell receptor beta chain is drawn from a study of cytomegalovirus exposure and HLA in healthy donors. This CDR3 spans 14 amino acids. Trimming removed 5 bases from V and 11 bases from J, with 16 bases in between. CDR1 and CDR2 from the germline V gene are SGHVS and FNYEAQ. PCR amplification relied on 60 Vbeta primers (plus 13 Jbeta primers). Only in-frame clones appear in the TCRdb table, and some are missing; sequencing was by immunoSEQ multiplex PCR. The data contain 160,000 or so clones, roughly 80% of them singletons. The V and J genes are TRBV7-6 and TRBJ1-6; unclear D gene. Sequencing was performed on PBMCs. This sequence was found in a man aged 18 to 29 in good health and CMV-seropositive. The CDR3 sequence: CASSPAMRVTPLHF. The CDR3 region has the DNA TGTGCCAGCAGCCCCGCGATGAGGGTAACACCCCTCCACTTT.